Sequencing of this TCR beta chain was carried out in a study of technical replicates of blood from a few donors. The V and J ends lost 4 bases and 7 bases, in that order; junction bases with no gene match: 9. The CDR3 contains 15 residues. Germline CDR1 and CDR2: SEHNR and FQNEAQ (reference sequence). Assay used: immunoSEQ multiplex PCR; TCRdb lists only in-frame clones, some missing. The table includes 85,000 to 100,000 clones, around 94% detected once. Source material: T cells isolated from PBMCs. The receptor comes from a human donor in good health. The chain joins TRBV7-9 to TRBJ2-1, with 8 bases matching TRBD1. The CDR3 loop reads CASSSGQGPWNEQFF. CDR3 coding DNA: TGTGCCAGCAGCTCCGGACAGGGACCCTGGAATGAGCAGTTCTTC.